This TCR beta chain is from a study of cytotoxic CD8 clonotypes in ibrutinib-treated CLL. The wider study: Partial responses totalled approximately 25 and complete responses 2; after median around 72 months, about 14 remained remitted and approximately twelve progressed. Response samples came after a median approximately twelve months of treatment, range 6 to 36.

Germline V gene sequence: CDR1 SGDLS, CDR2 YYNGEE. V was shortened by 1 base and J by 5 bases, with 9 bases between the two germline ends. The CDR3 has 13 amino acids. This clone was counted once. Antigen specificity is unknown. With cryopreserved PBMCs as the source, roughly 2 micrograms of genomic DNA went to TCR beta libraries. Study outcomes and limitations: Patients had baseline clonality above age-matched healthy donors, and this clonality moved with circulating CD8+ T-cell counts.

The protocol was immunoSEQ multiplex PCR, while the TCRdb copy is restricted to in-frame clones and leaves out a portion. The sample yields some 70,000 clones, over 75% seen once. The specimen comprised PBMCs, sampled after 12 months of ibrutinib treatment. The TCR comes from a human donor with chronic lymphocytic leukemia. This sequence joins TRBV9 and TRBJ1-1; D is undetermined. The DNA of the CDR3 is TGTGCCAGCAGCGTATCTGTCGGGACTGAAGCTTTCTTT. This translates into CASSVSVGTEAFF.